One TCR beta chain is described in this entry. In the same sample, other DNA sequences code for this CDR3. These data are taken from a study of shared clonotypes between healthy human individuals. This CDR3 spans 15 amino acids. Trimming took 3 bases from V and 3 from J, leaving 12 bases between them. Germline CDR1 MDHEN, CDR2 SYDVKM. The assay was immunoSEQ multiplex PCR, and TCRdb's table has in-frame clones only and misses some. This sample has about 2.4 million clones; more than 85% occur once, and the top ten carry around 0.4%. The sample consisted of naive CD4+ T cells from PBMCs. This sample's subset: CD45RA+ positively selected. The chain recombines TRBV28 with TRBJ2-1, with D perhaps matching TRBD2 (7 bases). The source is a young man in good health. Some clones in this sample may be carry-over from other donors' samples. CDR3 coding DNA: TGTGCCAGCAGTTTGGGAGGGGGGCTCTACAATGAGCAGTTCTTC. It translates to CASSLGGGLYNEQFF.